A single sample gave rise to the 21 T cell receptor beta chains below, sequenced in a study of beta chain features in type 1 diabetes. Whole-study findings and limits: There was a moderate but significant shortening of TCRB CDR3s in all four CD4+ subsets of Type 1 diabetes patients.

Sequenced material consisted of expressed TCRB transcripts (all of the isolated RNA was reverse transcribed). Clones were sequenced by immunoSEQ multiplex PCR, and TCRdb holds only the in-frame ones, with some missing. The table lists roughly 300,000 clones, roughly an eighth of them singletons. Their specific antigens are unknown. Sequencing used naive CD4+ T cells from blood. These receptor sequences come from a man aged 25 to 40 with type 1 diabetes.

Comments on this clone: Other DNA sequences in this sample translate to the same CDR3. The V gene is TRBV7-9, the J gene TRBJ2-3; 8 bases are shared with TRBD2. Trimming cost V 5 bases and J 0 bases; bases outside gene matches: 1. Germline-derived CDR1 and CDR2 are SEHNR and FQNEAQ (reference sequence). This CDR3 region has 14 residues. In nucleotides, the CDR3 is TGTGCCAGCAGCCCTAGCGGGAGCACAGATACGCAGTATTTT. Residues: CASSPSGSTDTQYF.

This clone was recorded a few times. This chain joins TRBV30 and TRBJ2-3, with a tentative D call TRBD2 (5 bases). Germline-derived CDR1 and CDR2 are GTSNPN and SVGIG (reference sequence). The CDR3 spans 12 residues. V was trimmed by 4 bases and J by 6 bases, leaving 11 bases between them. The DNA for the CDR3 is TGTGCCTGGACTCCGGGAACGGATACGCAGTATTTT. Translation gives CAWTPGTDTQYF.

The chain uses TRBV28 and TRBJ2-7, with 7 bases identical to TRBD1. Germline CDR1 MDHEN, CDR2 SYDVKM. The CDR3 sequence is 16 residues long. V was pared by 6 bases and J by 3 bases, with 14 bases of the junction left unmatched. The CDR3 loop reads CASRFTPLGQNYEQYF. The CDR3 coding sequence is TGTGCCAGCAGATTTACCCCGCTGGGACAGAACTACGAGCAGTACTTC. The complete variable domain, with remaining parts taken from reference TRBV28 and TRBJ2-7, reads DVKVTQSSRYLVKRTGEKVFLECVQDMDHENMFWYRQDPGLGLRLIYFSYDVKMKEKGDIPEGYSVSREKKERFSLILESASTNQTSMYLCASRFTPLGQNYEQYFGPGTRLTVT.

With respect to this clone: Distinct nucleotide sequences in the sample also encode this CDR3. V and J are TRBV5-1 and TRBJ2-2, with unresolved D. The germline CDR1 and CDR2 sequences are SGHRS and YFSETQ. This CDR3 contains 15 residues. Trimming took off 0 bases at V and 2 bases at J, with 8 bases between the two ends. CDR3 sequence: CASSLVAANTGELFF. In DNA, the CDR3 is TGCGCCAGCAGCTTGGTGGCTGCAAACACCGGGGAGCTGTTTTTT.

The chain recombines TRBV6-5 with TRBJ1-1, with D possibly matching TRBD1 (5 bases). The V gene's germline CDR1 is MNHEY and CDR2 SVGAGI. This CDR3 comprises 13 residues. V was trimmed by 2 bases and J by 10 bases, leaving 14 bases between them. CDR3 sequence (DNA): TGTGCCAGCAGTTACCGACAGAGTAGGGGAGCTTTCTTT. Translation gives CASSYRQSRGAFF.

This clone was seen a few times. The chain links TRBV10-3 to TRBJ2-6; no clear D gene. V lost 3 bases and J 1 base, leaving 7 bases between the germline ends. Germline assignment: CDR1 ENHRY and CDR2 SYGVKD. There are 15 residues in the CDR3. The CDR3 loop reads CAISDTKSGANVLTF. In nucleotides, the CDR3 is TGTGCCATCAGTGACACTAAATCTGGGGCCAACGTCCTGACTTTC.

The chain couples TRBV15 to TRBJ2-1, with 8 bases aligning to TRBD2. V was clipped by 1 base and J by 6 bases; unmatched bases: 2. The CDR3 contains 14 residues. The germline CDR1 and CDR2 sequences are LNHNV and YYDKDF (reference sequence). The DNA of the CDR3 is TGTGCCACCAGCAGAGTAGCGGGGATCAATGAGCAGTTCTTC. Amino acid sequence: CATSRVAGINEQFF.

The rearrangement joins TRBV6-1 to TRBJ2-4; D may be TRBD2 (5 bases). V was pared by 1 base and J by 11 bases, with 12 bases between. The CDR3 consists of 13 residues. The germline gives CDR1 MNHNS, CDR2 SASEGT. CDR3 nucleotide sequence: TGTGCCAGCAGTGAAGGACTTGGGAGAGTTCAGTACTTC. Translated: CASSEGLGRVQYF.

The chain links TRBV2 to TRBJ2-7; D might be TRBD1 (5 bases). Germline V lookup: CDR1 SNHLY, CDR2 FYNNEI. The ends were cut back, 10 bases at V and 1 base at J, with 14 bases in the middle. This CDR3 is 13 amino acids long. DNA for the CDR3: TGTGCCACCCGACAGAAGCGATCCTACGAGCAGTACTTC. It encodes CATRQKRSYEQYF. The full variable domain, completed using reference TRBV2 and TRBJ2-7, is EPEVTQTPSHQVTQMGQEVILRCVPISNHLYFYWYRQILGQKVEFLVSFYNNEISEKSEIFDDQFSVERPDGSNFTLKIRSTKLEDSAMYFCATRQKRSYEQYFGPGTRLTVT.

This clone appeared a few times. CDR3: CASSLSGTRYWEQFF. CDR3 coding DNA: TGCGCCAGCAGCTTATCCGGGACTAGATACTGGGAGCAGTTCTTC. This chain links TRBV5-1 with TRBJ2-1, with TRBD2 identical over 8 bases. The CDR3 has 15 residues. J gave up 10 bases and V 2 bases, and 11 bases lay outside the gene matches. Germline V CDR1 and CDR2: SGHRS, YFSETQ.

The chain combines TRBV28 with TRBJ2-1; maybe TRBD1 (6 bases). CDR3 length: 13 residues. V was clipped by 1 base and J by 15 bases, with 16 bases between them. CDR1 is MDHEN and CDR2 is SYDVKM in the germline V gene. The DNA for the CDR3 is TGTGCCAGCAGTTTATTCTCGACAGGCCCTTTGTTCTTC. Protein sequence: CASSLFSTGPLFF.

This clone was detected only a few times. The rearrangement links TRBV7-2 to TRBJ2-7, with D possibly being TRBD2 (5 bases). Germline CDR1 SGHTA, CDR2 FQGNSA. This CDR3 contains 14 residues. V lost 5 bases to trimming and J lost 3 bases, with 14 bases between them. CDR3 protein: CASSPQLGVYEQYF. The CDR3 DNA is TGTGCCAGCAGCCCGCAACTAGGCGTCTACGAGCAGTACTTC.

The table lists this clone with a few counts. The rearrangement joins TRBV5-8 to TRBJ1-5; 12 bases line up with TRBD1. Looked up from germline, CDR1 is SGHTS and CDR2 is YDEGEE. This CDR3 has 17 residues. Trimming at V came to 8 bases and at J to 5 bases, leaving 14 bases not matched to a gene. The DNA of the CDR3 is TGTGCCAGTCCACCGGGACAGGGGGCGATCCCTTATCAGCCCCAGCATTTT. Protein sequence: CASPPGQGAIPYQPQHF.

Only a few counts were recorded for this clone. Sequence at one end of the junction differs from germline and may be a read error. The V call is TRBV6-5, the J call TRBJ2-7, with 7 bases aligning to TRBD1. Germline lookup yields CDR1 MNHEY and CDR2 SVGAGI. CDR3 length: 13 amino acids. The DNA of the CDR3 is TGTGCCAGCAGTTCGCACCCAGGGGGACACCCGAACTTC. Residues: CASSSHPGGHPNF.

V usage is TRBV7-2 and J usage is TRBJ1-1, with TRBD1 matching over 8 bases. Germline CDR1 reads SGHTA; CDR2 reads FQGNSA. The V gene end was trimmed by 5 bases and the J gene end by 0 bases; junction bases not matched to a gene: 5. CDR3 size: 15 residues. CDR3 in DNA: TGTGCCAGCAGCCCCCGGACAGGGCTGAACACTGAAGCTTTCTTT. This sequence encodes CASSPRTGLNTEAFF.

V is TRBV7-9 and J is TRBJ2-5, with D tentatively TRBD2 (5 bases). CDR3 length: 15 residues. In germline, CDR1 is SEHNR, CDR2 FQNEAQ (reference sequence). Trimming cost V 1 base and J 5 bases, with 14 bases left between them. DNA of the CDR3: TGTGCCAGCAGCTTAGGGTCTAGCTTGGTGGAGACCCAGTACTTC. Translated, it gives CASSLGSSLVETQYF.

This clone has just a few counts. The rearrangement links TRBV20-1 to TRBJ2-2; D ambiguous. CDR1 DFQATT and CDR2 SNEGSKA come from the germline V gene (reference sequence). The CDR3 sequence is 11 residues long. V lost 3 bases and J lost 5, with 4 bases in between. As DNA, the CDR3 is TGCAGTGCTAGCGAGACCGGGGAGCTGTTTTTT. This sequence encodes CSASETGELFF.

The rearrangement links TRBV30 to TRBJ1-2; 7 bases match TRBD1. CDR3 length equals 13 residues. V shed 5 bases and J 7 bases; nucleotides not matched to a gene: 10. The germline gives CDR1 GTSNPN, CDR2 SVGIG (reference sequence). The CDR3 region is CAWLPGGLSGYTF. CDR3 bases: TGTGCCTGGCTTCCAGGGGGTTTATCTGGCTACACCTTC.

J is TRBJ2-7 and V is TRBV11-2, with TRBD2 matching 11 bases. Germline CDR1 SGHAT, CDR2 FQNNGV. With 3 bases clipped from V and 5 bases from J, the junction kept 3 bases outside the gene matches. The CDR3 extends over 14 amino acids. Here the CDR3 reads CASSFTSGSDEQYF. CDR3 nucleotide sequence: TGTGCCAGCAGCTTTACTAGCGGGAGCGACGAGCAGTACTTC. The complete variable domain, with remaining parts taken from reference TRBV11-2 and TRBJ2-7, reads EAGVAQSPRYKIIEKRQSVAFWCNPISGHATLYWYQQILGQGPKLLIQFQNNGVVDDSQLPKDRFSAERLKGVDSTLKIQPAKLEDSAVYLCASSFTSGSDEQYFGPGTRLTVT.

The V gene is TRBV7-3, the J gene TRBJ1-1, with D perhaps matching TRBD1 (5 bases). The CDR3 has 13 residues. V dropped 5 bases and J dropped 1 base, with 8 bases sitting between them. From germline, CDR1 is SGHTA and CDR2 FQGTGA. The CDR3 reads CASSIRANTEAFF. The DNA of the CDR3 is TGTGCCAGCAGCATCAGGGCGAACACTGAAGCTTTCTTT.

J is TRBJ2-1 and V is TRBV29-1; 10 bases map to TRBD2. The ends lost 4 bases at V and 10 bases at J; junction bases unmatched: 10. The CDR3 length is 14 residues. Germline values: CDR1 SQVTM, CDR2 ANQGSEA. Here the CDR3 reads CSVGVAGGQEEQFF. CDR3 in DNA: TGCAGCGTTGGAGTAGCGGGAGGACAGGAGGAGCAGTTCTTC.